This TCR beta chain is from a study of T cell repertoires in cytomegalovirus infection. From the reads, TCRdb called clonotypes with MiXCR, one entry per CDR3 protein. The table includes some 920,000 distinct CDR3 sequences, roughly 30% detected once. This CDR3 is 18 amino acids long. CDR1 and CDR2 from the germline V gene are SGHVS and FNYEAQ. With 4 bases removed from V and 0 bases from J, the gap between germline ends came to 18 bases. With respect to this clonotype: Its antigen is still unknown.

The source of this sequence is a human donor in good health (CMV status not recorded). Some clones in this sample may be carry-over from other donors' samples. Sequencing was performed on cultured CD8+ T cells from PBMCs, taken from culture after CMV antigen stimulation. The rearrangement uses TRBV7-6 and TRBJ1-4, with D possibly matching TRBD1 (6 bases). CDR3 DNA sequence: TGTGCCAGCAGCTCCAGGGGCCGAGGGGGGTCAACTAATGAAAAACTGTTTTTT. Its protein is CASSSRGRGGSTNEKLFF.